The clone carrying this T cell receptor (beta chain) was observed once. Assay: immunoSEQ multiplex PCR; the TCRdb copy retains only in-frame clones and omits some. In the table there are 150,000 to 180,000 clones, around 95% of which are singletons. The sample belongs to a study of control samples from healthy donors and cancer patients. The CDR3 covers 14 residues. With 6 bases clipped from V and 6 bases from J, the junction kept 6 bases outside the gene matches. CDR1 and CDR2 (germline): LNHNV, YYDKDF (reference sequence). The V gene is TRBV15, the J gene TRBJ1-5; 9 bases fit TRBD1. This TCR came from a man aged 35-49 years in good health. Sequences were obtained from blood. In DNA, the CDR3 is TGTGCCACCAGGGGAGGGGGACAGGGTCAGCCCCAGCATTTT. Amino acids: CATRGGGQGQPQHF.